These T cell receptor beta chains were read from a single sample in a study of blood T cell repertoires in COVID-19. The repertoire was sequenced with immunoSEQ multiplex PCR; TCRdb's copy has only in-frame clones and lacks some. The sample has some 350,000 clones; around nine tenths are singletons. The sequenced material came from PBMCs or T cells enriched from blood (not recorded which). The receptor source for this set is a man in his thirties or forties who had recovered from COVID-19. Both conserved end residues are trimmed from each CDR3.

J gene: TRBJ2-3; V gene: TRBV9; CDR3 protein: ASSSRPDSTDTQY
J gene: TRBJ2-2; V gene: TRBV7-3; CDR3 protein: ASSLADRAAGELF
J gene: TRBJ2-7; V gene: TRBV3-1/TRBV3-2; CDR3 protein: ASSQVARGRPYEQY
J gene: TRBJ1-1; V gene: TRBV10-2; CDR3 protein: ASTSGNTEAF
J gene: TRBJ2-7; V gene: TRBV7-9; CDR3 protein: ASSLAGGYEQY
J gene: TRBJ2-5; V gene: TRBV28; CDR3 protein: ASSPSGTGRLAQY
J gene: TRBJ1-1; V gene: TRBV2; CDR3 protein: ASSLGLGGTEAF
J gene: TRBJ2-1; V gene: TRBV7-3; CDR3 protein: ASGQGSNEQF
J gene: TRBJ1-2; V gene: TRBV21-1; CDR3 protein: ASSKDLKDYGYT
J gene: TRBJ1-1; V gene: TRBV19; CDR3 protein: ASITRMNTEAF
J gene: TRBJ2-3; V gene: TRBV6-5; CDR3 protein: ASSSITGGTDTQY
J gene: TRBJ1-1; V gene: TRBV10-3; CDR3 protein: AIRRTGFGNTEAF
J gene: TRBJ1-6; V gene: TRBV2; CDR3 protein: ASRGSPNSPLH
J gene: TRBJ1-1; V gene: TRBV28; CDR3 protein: ASSLGGGGSDTEAF
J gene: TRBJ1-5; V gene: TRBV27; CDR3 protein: ASSSYGEGNQPQH
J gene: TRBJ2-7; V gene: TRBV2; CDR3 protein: ASHIGTGAREQY